This T cell receptor (beta chain) was sequenced for a study of T cell repertoires in cytomegalovirus infection (dated by TCRdb to 2018 to 2020). About the investigation overall: Recently identified HLA-C-restricted CMV epitopes, whose presentation resists viral immunomodulation, were targeted by peptide stimulations together with well-studied HLA-B-restricted epitopes. The HLA type of each donor mattered for the analysis, because public TCR beta signatures pointed to carriage of CMV infection along with the matching HLA type.

For CDR1 and CDR2, the germline V gene (reference sequence) lists SGHNT and YYREEE. Deletion took 5 bases off V and 4 bases off J, with a span of 11 bases between the germline ends. The CDR3 runs 13 residues from the cysteine to the phenylalanine. The read is trimmed to its CDR3 DNA, 39 bases read in frame from base 1. To note about this clonotype: Its antigen is still unknown. Base qualities are not recorded, but no much larger clone differs from it by a single base.

Sequencing relied on an Illumina HiSeq 1500. TCRdb reprocessing: public reads trimmed at Q25 with fastp, clones called with MiXCR, in-frame beta chains kept. CDR3 protein sequences are deduplicated, and each keeps its most common genes and DNA. This sample has roughly 200,000 distinct CDR3 sequences in its table, and about 40% of those were observed once. Roughly three fifths of the sample comes from the top ten. The treatment or condition label, as the study defines it: in vitro stimulation with specific CMV peptide epitopes to enrich CMV-specific T cells. What the study reported, not specific to this receptor: Cumulative frequency of public TCR beta family members discriminated carriers of CMV infection plus the relevant HLA type in this cohort and an independent approximately 350-donor cohort. The ex vivo response was dominated by HLA-C-restricted CMV-specific TCR beta clonotypes, and the single most frequent clonotype in two of eight donors was supplied by these HLA-C-restricted clonotypes.

The chain links TRBV5-4 with TRBJ2-3; the D gene is not confidently resolved. This TCR was recovered from a human donor in good health (CMV status not recorded). Some clones in this sample may be carry-over from other donors' samples. The sample in question was CD8+ T cells from cultured PBMCs, obtained from culture after CMV antigen stimulation. The CDR3 has the sequence CASRDSSADTQYF. The DNA sequence is given as TGTGCCAGCAGGGATTCGAGTGCAGATACGCAGTATTTT.